The present entry profiles one T cell receptor (beta chain) with its context. The antigen remains undetermined. This entry belongs to a study of shared clonotypes between healthy human individuals. Study overall: Aged between 18 and 49, the donors were a couple of women and a few men.

Deep-level settings were used for running the assay. The assay was immunoSEQ multiplex PCR, and TCRdb's table has in-frame clones only and misses some. The table includes some 2.4 million clones, 90% to 95% detected once. Study-level results: Of the naive CD4 clonotypes, around 5% were shared across a few donors. Non-shared clonotypes showed lower generation probabilities than clonotypes common to all four donors.

Germline V gene data show CDR1 as MDHEN and CDR2 as SYDVKM. CDR3 length: 16 residues. The V gene lost 8 bases and the J gene lost 0 bases, with 16 bases spanning the gap. The origin of this receptor is a man between 18 and 35 years old in good health. Some clones in this sample may be carry-over from other donors' samples. The sample taken for sequencing was naive CD4+ T cells from PBMCs. Indicated subset: CD45RA+ positively selected. The rearrangement links TRBV28 to TRBJ2-2; D is perhaps TRBD1 or TRBD2 (7 bases each). The CDR3 reads CASGTTGTANTGELFF. The CDR3 coding sequence is TGTGCCAGCGGGACTACCGGGACAGCGAACACCGGGGAGCTGTTTTTT.